The T cell receptor (beta chain) under discussion was sequenced for a study of T cell repertoires in cytomegalovirus infection. In the study overall: Selection of CMV epitopes for the study included recently identified HLA-C-restricted and well-studied HLA-B-restricted ones. Through public TCR beta signatures, both CMV infection and matching HLA type were indicated. Study conclusions and caveats: HLA-C-restricted CMV-specific TCR beta clonotypes prevailed in the ex vivo response. Cumulative frequency (of public TCR beta family members) identified carriers of CMV plus the relevant HLA.

Trimming at V came to 5 bases and at J to 5 bases, leaving 11 bases not matched to a gene. The CDR3 is 16 residues long. Germline V gene data show CDR1 as SGHVS and CDR2 as FNYEAQ. TCRdb itself ran the reads through MiXCR, one entry per CDR3 protein. In the table there are around 58,000 distinct CDR3 sequences, 20% to 25% of which are singletons. As to this clonotype: Its antigen is not identified.

Source: CD8+ T cells from cultured PBMCs, taken from culture after CMV antigen stimulation. The chain couples TRBV7-6 to TRBJ2-3, with 9 bases aligning to TRBD2. This clonotype was sampled from a human donor in good health (CMV status not recorded). Some clones in this sample may be carry-over from other donors' samples. CDR3 coding DNA: TGTGCCAGCAGCCCAGGAGCGGGGGGCATAATAGATACGCAGTATTTT. Its translation: CASSPGAGGIIDTQYF.